The entry below gives a single TCR beta chain sequence along with its context. Its antigen is still unknown. The source of the sample is a study of T-cell reconstitution after alpha-beta-depleted transplantation in children. The study's findings and limits: T-cell counts and diversity were attributed mostly to newly produced T cells one year after transplant. Expanded clones from the graft, numbering several hundred, reportedly supplied alpha-beta T cells about two months after transplant.

Trimming shortened V by 1 base and J by 2 bases, and 11 bases separated the two germline ends. Germline V lookup: CDR1 SQVTM, CDR2 ANQGSEA. The CDR3 consists of 14 residues. It was with unique molecular identifiers that the TCRbeta library was prepared. From the PCR reads, TCRdb called clonotypes with MiXCR, one entry per CDR3 protein. The sample contains fewer than 550,000 distinct CDR3 sequences, 11% of which appear only once. The source was PBMCs, mostly from graft donor cells, collected 180 days after TCRalphabeta/CD19-depleted stem cell transplant. The TCR originated in a female patient aged 2-10 years who had a stem cell transplant for aplastic anemia, so the T cells may come from the graft donor. The chain employs TRBV29-1 and TRBJ2-5; D may be TRBD1 (5 bases). CDR3 nucleotide sequence: TGCAGCGTTGAAGGGAGACAGAATCAAGAGACCCAGTACTTC. Protein: CSVEGRQNQETQYF.